The 18 T cell receptor beta chains listed next were all sequenced from one sample in a study of blood T cell repertoires in COVID-19. The repertoire was sequenced with immunoSEQ multiplex PCR; TCRdb's copy has only in-frame clones and lacks some. Of 390,000 or so clones listed, under 85% were seen once; the top ten hold around 5.1%. Sequenced sample: PBMCs or T cells enriched from blood (not recorded which). These receptors came from a woman in her 50s who had recovered from COVID-19.

The chain combines TRBV9 with TRBJ1-2; maybe TRBD1 (6 bases). V was shortened by 3 bases and J by 5 bases, with 14 bases between the two germline ends. This CDR3 has 14 residues. The V gene's germline CDR1 is SGDLS and CDR2 YYNGEE. The CDR3 nucleotides read TGTGCCAGCAGCGCCACCGGGACATCATATGGCTACACCTTC. Amino acids: CASSATGTSYGYTF.

The chain is built from TRBV13 and TRBJ2-3, with 7 bases lining up with TRBD2. The germline V gene encodes CDR1 PRHDT and CDR2 FYEKMQ (reference sequence). Trimming took 4 bases from V and 4 from J; bases not matched to a gene: 5. The CDR3 spans 14 residues. The CDR3 here is CASSSSREADTQYF. CDR3 DNA sequence: TGTGCCAGCAGCTCGTCCCGGGAGGCAGATACGCAGTATTTT.

J is TRBJ2-1 and V is TRBV7-3; possible D gene TRBD2, 5 bases. The CDR3 length is 14 residues. Germline CDR1 and CDR2: SGHTA and FQGTGA. Trimming removed 5 bases at V and 6 bases at J, with 14 bases between. The CDR3 DNA follows: TGTGCCAGCAGCGTCAATTCCCTAGCCAATGAGCAGTTCTTC. It is translated as CASSVNSLANEQFF. The complete variable domain, with remaining parts taken from reference TRBV7-3 and TRBJ2-1, reads GAGVSQTPSNKVTEKGKYVELRCDPISGHTALYWYRQSLGQGPEFLIYFQGTGAADDSGLPNDRFFAVRPEGSVSTLKIQRTERGDSAVYLCASSVNSLANEQFFGPGTRLTVL.

The table lists this clone with a few counts. The chain recombines TRBV19 with TRBJ2-5, with 11 bases aligning to TRBD2. Per the germline V gene, CDR1 is LNHDA and CDR2 is SQIVND (reference sequence). The CDR3 runs to 18 residues. The J segment lost 2 bases and the V segment lost 6 bases, leaving 14 bases of the junction unmatched. In DNA, the CDR3 is TGTGCCAGTAGCTCTTTCCCCGGGACTAGCGGAGGTCAAGAGACCCAGTACTTC. Translated: CASSSFPGTSGGQETQYF.

This chain connects TRBV5-5 to TRBJ2-2, with D unclear. The CDR3 loop spans 15 amino acids. Germline lookup yields CDR1 SGHKS and CDR2 YYEKEE (reference sequence). V was clipped by 6 bases and J by 4 bases, with 16 bases between them. This CDR3 is CASNLEGLGTGELFF. CDR3 bases: TGTGCCAGCAACCTAGAAGGATTGGGCACCGGGGAGCTGTTTTTT. Supplemented by reference TRBV5-5 and TRBJ2-2, the full variable domain reads DAGVTQSPTHLIKTRGQQVTLRCSPISGHKSVSWYQQVLGQGPQFIFQYYEKEERGRGNFPDRFSARQFPNYSSELNVNALLLGDSALYLCASNLEGLGTGELFFGEGSRLTVL.

This clone has just one count. The chain couples TRBV29-1 to TRBJ1-2; tentative D call: TRBD1 (6 bases). V was pared by 3 bases and J by 8 bases, with 19 bases between. The germline V gene has CDR1 SQVTM and CDR2 ANQGSEA. This CDR3 is built from 14 residues. Here the CDR3 DNA reads TGCAGCGTTGAGAGGGGCGGACAGTCGGAGGGCTACACCTTC. Translation: CSVERGGQSEGYTF. The full variable domain, its missing parts supplied by reference TRBV29-1 and TRBJ1-2, is SAVISQKPSRDICQRGTSLTIQCQVDSQVTMMFWYRQQPGQSLTLIATANQGSEATYESGFVIDKFPISRPNLTFSTLTVSNMSPEDSSIYLCSVERGGQSEGYTFGSGTRLTVV.

The V gene is TRBV6-5, the J gene TRBJ1-5; D unresolved. This CDR3 contains 14 residues. V lost 5 bases to trimming and J lost 0 bases, with 8 bases between them. Looked up from germline, CDR1 is MNHEY and CDR2 is SVGAGI. The CDR3 loop reads CASSPHYSNQPQHF. CDR3 in DNA: TGTGCCAGCAGTCCCCACTATAGCAATCAGCCCCAGCATTTT.

This clone was detected ten times or more. The chain is built from TRBV7-9 and TRBJ1-1, with TRBD1 matching 7 bases. With V trimmed by 8 bases and J by 1 base, 7 bases remained unmatched. The CDR3 sequence is 14 residues long. Germline loops: CDR1 SEHNR, CDR2 FQNEAQ (reference sequence). CDR3: CASGGGTANTEAFF. DNA of the CDR3: TGTGCCAGCGGAGGTGGGACAGCGAACACTGAAGCTTTCTTT.

V gene TRBV5-1 combines with J gene TRBJ2-5; 8 bases are a match to TRBD1. Germline trimming cut 4 bases from V and 3 bases from J; bases unmatched to any gene: 5. The CDR3 length is 14 residues. Germline values: CDR1 SGHRS, CDR2 YFSETQ. CDR3 loop: CASSGQGPEETQYF. For the CDR3, the DNA is TGCGCCAGCAGCGGACAGGGTCCAGAAGAGACCCAGTACTTC.

The chain couples TRBV6-5 to TRBJ1-6, with 7 bases lining up with TRBD1. CDR1 and CDR2 from the germline V gene are MNHEY and SVGAGI. V lost 7 bases, J lost 14 bases, and 11 bases stayed unmatched. The CDR3 loop spans 13 amino acids. The CDR3 DNA reads as TGTGCCAGCACTTCAACAGCAGGGGGAACCCTCCACTTT. Protein: CASTSTAGGTLHF.

V is TRBV30 and J is TRBJ1-4; no clear D. Trimming removed 0 bases at V and 7 bases at J, with 9 bases between. The CDR3 is 13 amino acids. Per germline, CDR1 GTSNPN and CDR2 SVGIG (reference sequence). CDR3: CAWSVSGSEKLFF. The CDR3 nucleotides read TGTGCCTGGAGTGTATCGGGGTCTGAAAAACTGTTTTTT.

The chain recombines TRBV6-1 with TRBJ2-1, with a weak D call TRBD2 (5 bases). The germline CDR1 and CDR2 sequences are MNHNS and SASEGT. Trimming took off 4 bases at V and 7 bases at J, with 20 bases between the two ends. This CDR3 is built from 16 residues. The CDR3 is CASSGRMGVLRNEQFF. Here the CDR3 DNA reads TGTGCCAGCAGTGGACGGATGGGAGTTTTGAGAAATGAGCAGTTCTTC.

This chain joins TRBV19 and TRBJ1-5; D is uncertain. This CDR3 spans 13 amino acids. V was trimmed by 7 bases and J by 5 bases, leaving 12 bases between them. Germline V gene data show CDR1 as LNHDA and CDR2 as SQIVND (reference sequence). CDR3 DNA sequence: TGTGCCAGTATGGGGAGATACGATCAGCCCCAGCATTTT. Encoded protein: CASMGRYDQPQHF.

This CDR3 is CASSRGQGGGYTF. For the CDR3, the DNA is TGTGCCAGCAGCAGGGGACAGGGAGGTGGCTACACCTTC. The chain couples TRBV12-3 or TRBV12-4 to TRBJ1-2, with 9 positions matching TRBD1. The trim removed 6 bases at V and 7 bases at J, leaving 6 bases unmatched. The CDR3 totals 13 residues.

The chain combines TRBV5-4 with TRBJ1-6, with a weak D call TRBD1 (5 bases). This CDR3 has 15 amino acids. Trimming stripped 3 bases from V and 7 bases from J, with 14 bases between. The germline gives CDR1 SGHNT, CDR2 YYREEE (reference sequence). The CDR3 DNA sequence: TGTGCCAGCAGCTCGGGGGGGGTGAGAAATTCACCCCTCCACTTT. Its protein product is CASSSGGVRNSPLHF.

V gene TRBV6-5 combines with J gene TRBJ2-2; 13 positions agree with TRBD2. The CDR3 spans 16 residues. In germline, CDR1 is MNHEY, CDR2 SVGAGI. The junction had 4 bases not matched to a gene; V was cut back by 4 bases and J by 5 bases. Here the CDR3 reads CASSSGTSGITGELFF. The CDR3 nucleotides are TGTGCCAGCAGTTCCGGGACTAGCGGGATAACCGGGGAGCTGTTTTTT.

Only one count was recorded for this clone. Different DNA sequences within this sample yield the same CDR3. The gene calls are TRBV20-1 and TRBJ2-5; TRBD2 might be the D (5 bases). The CDR3 extends over 10 amino acids. CDR1 is DFQATT, CDR2 SNEGSKA, per germline (reference sequence). V lost 6 bases and J lost 4, with 6 bases in between. The CDR3 loop is CSAAGETQYF. The DNA for the CDR3 is TGCAGTGCCGCGGGAGAGACCCAGTACTTC.

The chain joins TRBV5-1 to TRBJ2-3, with D unclear. V lost 2 bases, J lost 1 base, and 5 bases lay in between. The CDR3 contains 13 residues. The germline CDR1 and CDR2 sequences are SGHRS and YFSETQ. The CDR3 region is CASSFSGTDTQYF. The CDR3 DNA follows: TGCGCCAGCAGCTTTTCGGGCACAGATACGCAGTATTTT.